The rows below give T cell receptor beta chains drawn from one sample of a study of long-term antiretroviral therapy in people with HIV. Produced via immunoSEQ multiplex PCR; TCRdb's table is partial and in-frame only. The data contain tens of thousands of clones, about 85% of them singletons. The source material was unsorted PBMCs, sampled just over 2.7 years before starting antiretroviral therapy. These receptors were obtained from a woman in her twenties or thirties with HIV. The CDR3 runs from the conserved cysteine through the conserved F or W. D genes are given only for firm matches. Only some rows state a clone size, as once, few, many or a class for expanded clones.

NA,TRBV27,NA,TRBJ2-5,CASSTAQGPYQETQYF,TGTGCCAGCAGTACCGCCCAGGGCCCGTACCAAGAGACCCAGTACTTC
NA,TRBV18,TRBD2,TRBJ2-3,CASSPIRGGDTQYF,TGTGCCAGCTCACCAATACGGGGGGGAGATACGCAGTATTTT
NA,TRBV5-5,NA,TRBJ2-1,CASSLQVGQRSYNEQFF,TGTGCCAGCAGCTTGCAAGTCGGACAACGCTCCTACAATGAGCAGTTCTTC
NA,TRBV10-2,TRBD1,TRBJ1-3,CASTPTGDKSGNTIYF,TGCGCCAGCACCCCGACAGGGGATAAATCCGGAAACACCATATATTTT
NA,TRBV12-2,NA,TRBJ2-2,CASRFLLEGRDPRSNTGELFF,TGTGCAAGTCGCTTCCTCCTGGAGGGCCGGGACCCACGATCGAACACCGGGGAGCTGTTTTTT
NA,TRBV27,NA,TRBJ2-1,CASSSRGLDHYNEQFF,TGTGCCAGCAGTTCCCGCGGGCTCGACCACTACAATGAGCAGTTCTTC
NA,TRBV7-9,NA,TRBJ1-1,CASSLDLGGTEAFF,TGTGCCAGCAGCTTAGATTTGGGGGGCACTGAAGCTTTCTTT
NA,TRBV15,NA,TRBJ1-1,CATSGKYLEQGNTEAFF,TGTGCCACCAGCGGGAAATATCTCGAACAGGGGAACACTGAAGCTTTCTTT
once,TRBV6-5,TRBD1,TRBJ2-3,CASRATGVGEYF,TGTGCCAGCAGAGCTACAGGGGTGGGGGAGTATTTT
NA,TRBV9,NA,TRBJ1-3,CASSEGMSGAGNTIYF,TGTGCCAGCAGCGAGGGTATGAGTGGAGCAGGAAACACCATATATTTT
NA,TRBV7-9,TRBD2,TRBJ2-2,CASSDRLANTGELFF,TGTGCCAGCAGCGATCGACTAGCAAACACCGGGGAGCTGTTTTTT
NA,TRBV5-1,NA,TRBJ2-5,CASSSPQETQYF,TGCGCCAGCAGCTCGCCCCAAGAGACCCAGTACTTC
NA,TRBV18,NA,TRBJ1-1,CASSRQANTEAFF,TGTGCCAGCTCACGACAGGCGAACACTGAAGCTTTCTTT
NA,TRBV7-2,NA,TRBJ1-4,CASSLGWGELFF,TGTGCCAGCAGCTTAGGCTGGGGTGAACTGTTTTTT
NA,TRBV10-3,NA,TRBJ1-1,CAISETNTEAFF,TGTGCCATCAGTGAGACGAACACTGAAGCTTTCTTT
NA,TRBV19,TRBD2,TRBJ2-5,CASQGLASETQYF,TGTGCCAGTCAGGGACTAGCCTCCGAGACCCAGTACTTC
NA,TRBV25-1,NA,TRBJ1-1,CASSQTANTEAFF,TGTGCCAGCAGCCAAACAGCGAACACTGAAGCTTTCTTT
NA,TRBV5-4,NA,TRBJ1-1,CASSLVGASAGRTEAFF,TGTGCCAGCAGCTTGGTAGGGGCCAGCGCGGGTAGGACTGAAGCTTTCTTT
NA,TRBV7-9,NA,TRBJ1-1,CASSLAGPEAFF,TGTGCCAGCAGCTTAGCAGGGCCTGAAGCTTTCTTT
NA,TRBV6-5,NA,TRBJ2-4,CASSYSTGSKNIQYF,TGTGCCAGCAGTTACTCGACAGGCTCCAAAAACATTCAGTACTTC
NA,TRBV6-4,NA,TRBJ2-2,CASSATELGTGELFF,TGTGCCAGCAGTGCTACAGAGCTTGGCACCGGGGAGCTGTTTTTT
once,TRBV5-5,NA,TRBJ2-1,CASSFWAREQFF,TGTGCCAGCAGCTTTTGGGCTCGTGAGCAGTTCTTC
NA,TRBV5-1,TRBD1,TRBJ1-2,CASSLGFQGDGYTF,TGCGCCAGCAGCTTGGGGTTCCAGGGGGATGGCTACACCTTC
once,TRBV5-8,NA,TRBJ1-5,CASSPYSNQPQHF,TGTGCCAGCAGCCCTTATAGCAATCAGCCCCAGCATTTT
NA,TRBV6-5,NA,TRBJ1-2,CASSQSLGGGGYTF,TGTGCCAGCAGTCAGTCGTTAGGGGGAGGTGGCTACACCTTC
NA,TRBV9,TRBD1,TRBJ1-1,CASSGGPGQGAEAFF,TGTGCCAGCAGCGGTGGGCCGGGACAGGGGGCTGAAGCTTTCTTT
NA,TRBV6-6,NA,TRBJ1-6,CASSYRQDSPPSALHF,TGTGCCAGCAGTTACCGGCAGGACAGCCCTCCTTCAGCCCTCCACTTT
NA,TRBV5-5,NA,TRBJ2-3,CASSLWVSTDTQYF,TGTGCCAGCAGCTTGTGGGTGAGCACAGATACGCAGTATTTT
NA,TRBV19,NA,TRBJ1-5,CASSIQGTDSNQPQHF,TGTGCCAGTAGTATTCAGGGGACCGATAGCAATCAGCCCCAGCATTTT
NA,TRBV10-3,TRBD1,TRBJ1-1,CAISESRGRLGEAFF,TGTGCCATCAGTGAGTCCAGGGGGCGATTAGGTGAAGCTTTCTTT
NA,TRBV18,NA,TRBJ2-2,CASSPPEKVGTGELFF,TGTGCCAGCTCACCCCCTGAAAAGGTTGGAACCGGGGAGCTGTTTTTT
NA,TRBV18,NA,TRBJ2-3,CASSPLKRTDTQYF,TGTGCCAGCTCACCACTAAAGCGCACAGATACGCAGTATTTT
NA,TRBV6-1,TRBD1,TRBJ2-1,CASSEWSGQGLNEQFF,TGTGCCAGCAGTGAATGGTCGGGACAGGGCCTGAATGAGCAGTTCTTC
NA,TRBV5-1,NA,TRBJ1-1,CASRPQRGGTEAFF,TGCGCCAGCAGACCGCAGAGGGGGGGCACTGAAGCTTTCTTT
NA,TRBV18,NA,TRBJ1-4,CASSPDQGLGEKLFF,TGTGCCAGCTCACCGGACCAGGGGTTGGGTGAAAAACTGTTTTTT
NA,TRBV30,TRBD2,TRBJ2-3,CAWSVRALAGADTQYF,TGTGCCTGGAGTGTACGGGCACTAGCGGGGGCAGATACGCAGTATTTT
NA,TRBV6-5,NA,TRBJ1-5,CASSTGTRGNQPQHF,TGTGCCAGCAGTACAGGGACCCGAGGCAATCAGCCCCAGCATTTT
few,TRBV5-6,TRBD1,TRBJ2-3,CASSLVSGGVDTQYF,TGTGCCAGCAGCTTGGTGTCAGGGGGCGTAGATACGCAGTATTTT
once,TRBV9,TRBD2,TRBJ2-5,CASSAQLAGGETQYF,TGTGCCAGCAGCGCCCAACTAGCGGGGGGAGAGACCCAGTACTTC
NA,TRBV5-8,NA,TRBJ1-5,CASSLYNQPQHF,TGTGCCAGCAGCTTGTACAATCAGCCCCAGCATTTT
NA,TRBV7-7,TRBD1,TRBJ2-5,CASSAGTGGVETQYF,TGTGCCAGCAGCGCCGGGACAGGGGGAGTGGAGACCCAGTACTTC